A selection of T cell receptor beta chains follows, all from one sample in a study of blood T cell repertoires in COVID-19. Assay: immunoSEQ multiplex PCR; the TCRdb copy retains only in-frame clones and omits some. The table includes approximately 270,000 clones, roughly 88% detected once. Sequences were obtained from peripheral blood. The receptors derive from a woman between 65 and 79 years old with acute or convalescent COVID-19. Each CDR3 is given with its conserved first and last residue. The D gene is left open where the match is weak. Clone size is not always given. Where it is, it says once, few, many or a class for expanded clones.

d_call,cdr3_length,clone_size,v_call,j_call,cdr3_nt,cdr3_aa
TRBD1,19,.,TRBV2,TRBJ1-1,TGTGCCAGCAGTGATGCGGCGGGGAGACAGGGGAGGTATGACACTGAAGCTTTCTTT,CASSDAAGRQGRYDTEAFF
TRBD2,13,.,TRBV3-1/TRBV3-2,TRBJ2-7,TGTGCCAGCAGCCAGCGGGGGGTGGGCGAGCAGTACTTC,CASSQRGVGEQYF
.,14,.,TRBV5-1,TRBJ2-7,TGCGCCAGCAGCTCCGAGGGCCGATCCTACGAGCAGTACTTC,CASSSEGRSYEQYF
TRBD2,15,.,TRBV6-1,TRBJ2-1,TGTGCCAGCACCCTTAGCGGGGCCCTTAAGGGAGAGCAGTTCTTC,CASTLSGALKGEQFF
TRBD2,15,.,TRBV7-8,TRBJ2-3,TGTGCCAGCAGCTTAGTAGCGGGGGCCACAGATACGCAGTATTTT,CASSLVAGATDTQYF
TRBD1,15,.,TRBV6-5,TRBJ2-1,TGTGCCAGCAGCCACCCGACAGGGGGTGATACTGAGCAGTTCTTC,CASSHPTGGDTEQFF
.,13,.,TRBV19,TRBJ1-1,TGTGCCAGTAGGACGAACCAGGGGACTGAAGCTTTCTTT,CASRTNQGTEAFF
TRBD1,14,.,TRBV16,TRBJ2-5,TGTGCCAGCAGCCGCAGAGGGGGCGAGGAGACCCAGTACTTC,CASSRRGGEETQYF
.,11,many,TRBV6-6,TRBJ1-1,TGTGCCAGCAGCTCCAACACTGAAGCTTTCTTT,CASSSNTEAFF
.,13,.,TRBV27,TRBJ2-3,TGTGCCAGCGGAGGGGGGGTAACAGATACGCAGTATTTT,CASGGGVTDTQYF
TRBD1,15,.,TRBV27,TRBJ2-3,TGTGCCAGCAGTTTAAGGGACAGGAAAGGTAGTACGCAGTATTTT,CASSLRDRKGSTQYF
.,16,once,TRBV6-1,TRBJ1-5,TGTGCCAGCAGTGAGGGGGGGGCGCAGGGCAATCAGCCCCAGCATTTT,CASSEGGAQGNQPQHF
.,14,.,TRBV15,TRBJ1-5,TGTGCCACCGGAGGACAGACGGGCAATCAGCCCCAGCATTTT,CATGGQTGNQPQHF
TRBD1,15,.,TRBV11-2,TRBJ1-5,TGTGCCAGCAGCTTTACCGGGACAGGGCGTCAGCCCCAGCATTTT,CASSFTGTGRQPQHF
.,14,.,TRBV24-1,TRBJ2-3,TGTGCCACCAGCTCTACAGTTAGCACAGATACGCAGTATTTT,CATSSTVSTDTQYF
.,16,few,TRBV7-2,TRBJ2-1,TGTGCCAGCAGCTATATAAGTGGAGGCTCCTACAATGAGCAGTTCTTC,CASSYISGGSYNEQFF
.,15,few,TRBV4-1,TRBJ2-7,TGCGCCAGCAGCCCCGCAAACGGGAAGTCCTACGAGCAGTACTTC,CASSPANGKSYEQYF
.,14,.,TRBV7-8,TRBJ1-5,TGTGCCAGCAGCTTAGTGCGGGTAAGGCAGCCCCAGCATTTT,CASSLVRVRQPQHF
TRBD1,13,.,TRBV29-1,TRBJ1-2,TGCAGCGCTGATGGACAGGGGGGTTATGGCTACACCTTC,CSADGQGGYGYTF
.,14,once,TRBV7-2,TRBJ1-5,TGTGCCAGCAGCTCCGACAGACCTAATCAGCCCCAGCATTTT,CASSSDRPNQPQHF
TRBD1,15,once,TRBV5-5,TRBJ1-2,TGTGCCAGCAGCTTAGGACAGGGGAATAGCTATGGCTACACCTTC,CASSLGQGNSYGYTF
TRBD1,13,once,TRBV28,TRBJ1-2,TGTGCCAGCAGTAAGACAGGGGGGGGTGGCTACACCTTC,CASSKTGGGGYTF
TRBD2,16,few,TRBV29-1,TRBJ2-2,TGCAGCGTTGATTTGTCCAGCGGGGGTTCAGGCGGGGAGCTGTTTTTT,CSVDLSSGGSGGELFF
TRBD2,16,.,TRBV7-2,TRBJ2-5,TGTGCCAGCAGCCCTTTTAGCGGGGGCCCCTCCGAGACCCAGTACTTC,CASSPFSGGPSETQYF
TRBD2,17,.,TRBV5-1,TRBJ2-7,TGCGCCAGCAGCTTGGCTTCCTGGGAGGGTAGGGCCTACGAGCAGTACTTC,CASSLASWEGRAYEQYF
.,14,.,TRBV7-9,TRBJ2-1,TGTGCCAGCAGCTCAGACAGGTCCTACAATGAGCAGTTCTTC,CASSSDRSYNEQFF
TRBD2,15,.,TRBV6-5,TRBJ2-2,TGTGCCAGCATCCGTGCGGGGGGTAACACCGGGGAGCTGTTTTTT,CASIRAGGNTGELFF
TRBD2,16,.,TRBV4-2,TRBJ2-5,TGTGCCAGCAGCCTCGGACTAGCGGGGGGCCAAGAGACCCAGTACTTC,CASSLGLAGGQETQYF
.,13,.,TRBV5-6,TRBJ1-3,TGTGCCAGCAGGTCCGGGTGGGGAAACACCATATATTTT,CASRSGWGNTIYF
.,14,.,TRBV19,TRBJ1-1,TGTGCCAGTAAGTCTGGGCCGACGAACACTGAAGCTTTCTTT,CASKSGPTNTEAFF
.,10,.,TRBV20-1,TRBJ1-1,TGCAGTGCTAGAGTGAGTGAAGCTTTCTTT,CSARVSEAFF
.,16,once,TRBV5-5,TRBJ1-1,TGTGCCAGCAGCTTGTTACCGGCCCGGGGGAACACTGAAGCTTTCTTT,CASSLLPARGNTEAFF
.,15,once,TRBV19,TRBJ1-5,TGTGCCAGTAGTTGGTCAGGGGTGGGCAATCAGCCCCAGCATTTT,CASSWSGVGNQPQHF
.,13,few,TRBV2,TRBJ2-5,TGTGCCAGCAGTAGACAGCCCCAAGAGACCCAGTACTTC,CASSRQPQETQYF
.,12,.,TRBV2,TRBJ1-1,TGTGCCAGCAGCCTACAGACAGTTGAAGCTTTCTTT,CASSLQTVEAFF
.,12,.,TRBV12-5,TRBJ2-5,TGTGCTAGTGGTACTGGGGGAGGCTCCGGGTACTTC,CASGTGGGSGYF
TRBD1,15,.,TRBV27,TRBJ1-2,TGTGCCAGCAGTTTACAGGGGGCGAATATCTATGGCTACACCTTC,CASSLQGANIYGYTF
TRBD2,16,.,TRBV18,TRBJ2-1,TGTGCCAGCTCACCGGCCCCACTAGCGGGGGCCAATGAGCAGTTCTTC,CASSPAPLAGANEQFF
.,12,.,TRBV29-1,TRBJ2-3,TGCAGCGTTCACACAGGGCGGCATACGCAGTATTTT,CSVHTGRHTQYF
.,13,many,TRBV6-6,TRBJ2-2,TGTGCCAGCTACCCCGCAGGCACCGGGGAGCTGTTTTTT,CASYPAGTGELFF
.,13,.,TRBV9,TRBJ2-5,TGTGCCAGCAGCGTAAGCCCCCAAGAGACCCAGTACTTC,CASSVSPQETQYF
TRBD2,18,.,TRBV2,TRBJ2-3,TGTGCCAGCAGCGCCGGGACTAGCGGGGGGGCTCGCACAGATACGCAGTATTTT,CASSAGTSGGARTDTQYF
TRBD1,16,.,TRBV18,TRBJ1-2,TGTGCCAGCTCACTGCTAAGTGTGGGACAGGGCGGTGGCTACACCTTC,CASSLLSVGQGGGYTF
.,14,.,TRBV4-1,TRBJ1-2,TGCGCCAGCAGCCAAGTGAGGGCGGCCTATGGCTACACCTTC,CASSQVRAAYGYTF
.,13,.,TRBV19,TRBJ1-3,TGTGCCAGTGGGCGACTATATGGAAACACCATATATTTT,CASGRLYGNTIYF
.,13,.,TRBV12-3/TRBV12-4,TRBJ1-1,TGTGCCAGCAGTTTTGAGATGAACACTGAAGCTTTCTTT,CASSFEMNTEAFF
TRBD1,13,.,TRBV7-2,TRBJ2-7,TGTGCCAGCAGCGGCCAACAGGGGTCCGAGCAGTACTTC,CASSGQQGSEQYF
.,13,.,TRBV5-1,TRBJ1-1,TGCGCCAGCAGTCGCGACGGACGGGGTGAAGCTTTCTTT,CASSRDGRGEAFF
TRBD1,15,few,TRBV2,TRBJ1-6,TGTGCCAGCAGCACCCCCAGGGGGGCAAATTCACCCCTCCACTTT,CASSTPRGANSPLHF
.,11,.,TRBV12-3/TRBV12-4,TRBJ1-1,TGTGCCAGCAGTCCTGACACTGAAGCTTTCTTT,CASSPDTEAFF
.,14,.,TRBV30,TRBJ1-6,TGTGCCTGGACCCCTCCAGGGGCAAGCTCACCCCTCCACTTT,CAWTPPGASSPLHF
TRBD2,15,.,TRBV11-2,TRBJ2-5,TGTGCCAGCAGCTTAGGACGCGGGGGAGGCGAGACCCAGTACTTC,CASSLGRGGGETQYF
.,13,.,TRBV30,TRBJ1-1,TGTGCCTGGAAGAACTCTTTGAACACTGAAGCTTTCTTT,CAWKNSLNTEAFF
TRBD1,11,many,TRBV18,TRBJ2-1,TGTGCCAGCTCATCGACAGGGACGCAGTTCTTC,CASSSTGTQFF
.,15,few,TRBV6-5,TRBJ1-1,TGTGCCAGCACCCTAAACCAACTGATGAACACTGAAGCTTTCTTT,CASTLNQLMNTEAFF
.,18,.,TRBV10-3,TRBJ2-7,TGTGCCATCAGTGCAAGAGTAGGTGGCACCCGAGGGAGCTACGAGCAGTACTTC,CAISARVGGTRGSYEQYF
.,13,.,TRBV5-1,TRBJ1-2,TGCGCCAGCAGCTTCGACAGCTCCTATGGCTACACCTTC,CASSFDSSYGYTF
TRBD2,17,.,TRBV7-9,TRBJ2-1,TGTGCCAGCAGCTTAGTAGGGACTAGCGGGGGGGCCGGAGAGCAGTTCTTC,CASSLVGTSGGAGEQFF